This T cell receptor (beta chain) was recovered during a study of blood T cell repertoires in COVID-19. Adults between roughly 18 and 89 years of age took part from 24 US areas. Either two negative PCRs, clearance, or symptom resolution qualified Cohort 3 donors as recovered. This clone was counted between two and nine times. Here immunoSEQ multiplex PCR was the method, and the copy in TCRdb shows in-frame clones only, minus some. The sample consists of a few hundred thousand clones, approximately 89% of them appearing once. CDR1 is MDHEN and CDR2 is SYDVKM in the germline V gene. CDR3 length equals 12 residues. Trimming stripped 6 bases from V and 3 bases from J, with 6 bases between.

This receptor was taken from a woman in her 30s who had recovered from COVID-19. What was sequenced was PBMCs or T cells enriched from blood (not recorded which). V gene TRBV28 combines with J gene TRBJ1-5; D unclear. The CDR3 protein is CASREANQPQHF. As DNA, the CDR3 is TGTGCCAGCAGAGAGGCCAATCAGCCCCAGCATTTT.